What follows are 15 T cell receptor beta chains derived from one specimen sequenced in a study of T-cell reconstitution after alpha-beta-depleted transplantation in children. Unique molecular identifiers were used in preparing the TCRbeta library. TCRdb reprocessed the PCR reads via MiXCR and lists one record per CDR3 protein. The sample holds hundreds of thousands of distinct CDR3 sequences, approximately 15% seen once. The source was PBMCs, mostly from graft donor cells, collected 360 days after TCRalphabeta/CD19-depleted stem cell transplant. The receptors here all came from a male patient aged 10-17 years who had a stem cell transplant for acute lymphoblastic leukemia, so the T cells may come from the graft donor.

In its sample, this clonotype was seen many times. The chain joins TRBV18 to TRBJ2-5, with 7 nucleotides matching TRBD1. V trimming: 5 bases; J trimming: 5 bases; junction bases outside the gene matches: 5. Germline V CDR1 and CDR2: KGHSH, LQKENI. This CDR3 is 13 amino acids long. For the CDR3, the DNA is TGTGCCAGCTCATCAGGGGGTGAGGAGACCCAGTACTTC. It yields the protein CASSSGGEETQYF.

In this sample, this clonotype turned up a few times. The chain couples TRBV5-1 to TRBJ1-5; D is unclear. The germline CDR1 and CDR2 sequences are SGHRS and YFSETQ. V was cut by 4 bases and J by 3 bases, with 11 bases left in between. The CDR3 length is 14 residues. The CDR3 loop reads CASSVDGLNQPQHF. As DNA, the CDR3 is TGCGCCAGCAGCGTCGACGGGCTCAATCAGCCCCAGCATTTT.

This clonotype has at least ten counts. V usage is TRBV5-1 and J usage is TRBJ2-3; TRBD1 is a possible D gene (6 bases). The CDR3 sequence is 14 residues long. Germline V CDR1 and CDR2: SGHRS, YFSETQ. V was shortened by 4 bases and J by 1 base, with 10 bases between the two germline ends. The CDR3 spells CASSKGHRTDTQYF. Here the CDR3 DNA reads TGCGCCAGCAGCAAGGGACACCGCACAGATACGCAGTATTTT.

The chain employs TRBV12-3 or TRBV12-4 and TRBJ2-2, with 12 bases that match TRBD2. V lost 4 bases and J lost 5; bases outside the gene matches: 8. The CDR3 has 17 residues. The CDR3 loop reads CASSSLAGGLKTGELFF. The CDR3 nucleotides read TGTGCCAGCAGTTCCCTAGCGGGAGGGCTCAAAACCGGGGAGCTGTTTTTT.

The genes are TRBV7-8 and TRBJ2-1; a weak D match, TRBD1 (7 bases). With 2 bases removed from V and 6 bases from J, the gap between germline ends came to 14 bases. Germline CDR1 SGHVS, CDR2 FQNEAQ. This CDR3 is 15 amino acids long. CDR3 nucleotides: TGTGCCAGCAGCTTACAGGGGGGAGCGGCCAATGAGCAGTTCTTC. Translation gives CASSLQGGAANEQFF.

This rearrangement joins TRBV7-6 to TRBJ2-5, with unresolved D. This CDR3 is built from 13 residues. Germline CDR1 SGHVS, CDR2 FNYEAQ. V shed 1 base and J shed 5 bases, with 8 bases lying between them. The CDR3 region has the DNA TGTGCCAGCAGCTTAGTAGTTGTGGAGACCCAGTACTTC. Encoded protein: CASSLVVVETQYF.

The table lists this clonotype with many counts. The CDR3 region is CASSQDMEGYNEQFF. The CDR3 region has the DNA TGTGCCAGCAGCCAAGATATGGAGGGGTACAATGAGCAGTTCTTC. The chain recombines TRBV4-2 with TRBJ2-1; the D gene is possibly TRBD2 (6 bases). The CDR3 totals 15 residues. The germline V gene encodes CDR1 LGHNA and CDR2 YNFKEQ. Between the trimmed V and J ends, which lost 0 bases and 4 bases, there was a span of 10 bases.

This clonotype turned up a few times. V and J are TRBV7-3 and TRBJ2-7; D might be TRBD1 (6 bases). The ends were cut back, 9 bases at V and 0 bases at J, with 15 bases in the middle. Germline lookup yields CDR1 SGHTA and CDR2 FQGTGA. The CDR3 extends over 14 amino acids. CDR3 in amino acids: CASSLQGFSYEQYF. As DNA, the CDR3 is TGTGCCAGTAGTCTACAGGGTTTCTCCTACGAGCAGTACTTC.

This chain joins TRBV5-1 and TRBJ1-1; D uncertain. V was cut by 4 bases and J by 0 bases, with 16 bases left in between. CDR1 SGHRS and CDR2 YFSETQ come from the germline V gene. CDR3 size: 16 residues. The CDR3 reads CASSLETGILNTEAFF. The DNA of the CDR3 is TGCGCCAGCAGCCTTGAGACCGGGATTTTGAACACTGAAGCTTTCTTT.

This clonotype was counted many times. The rearrangement links TRBV25-1 to TRBJ1-1; D ambiguous. The CDR3 has 13 residues. The germline CDR1 and CDR2 sequences are MGHDK and SYGVNS. Trimming pared 4 bases from V and 0 bases from J, leaving 6 bases between. CDR3 region: CASSVELNTEAFF. CDR3 coding DNA: TGTGCCAGCAGTGTGGAATTGAACACTGAAGCTTTCTTT.

This rearrangement joins TRBV27 to TRBJ2-5; D may be TRBD1 or TRBD2 (7 bases each). V was shortened by 2 bases and J by 5 bases, with 18 bases between the two germline ends. Germline loops: CDR1 MNHEY, CDR2 SMNVEV (reference sequence). The CDR3 loop spans 16 amino acids. CDR3 nucleotide sequence: TGTGCCAGCAGTTTAACGGAGGCAGGGGGAGGGGAGACCCAGTACTTC. Encoded protein: CASSLTEAGGGETQYF.

This rearrangement joins TRBV4-2 to TRBJ2-5, with 10 nucleotides matching TRBD2. The germline CDR1 and CDR2 sequences are LGHNA and YNFKEQ. V was pared by 4 bases and J by 7 bases, with 15 bases of the junction left unmatched. There are 17 residues in the CDR3. The chain's CDR3 is CASSPSWTSGRGGTQYF. As DNA, the CDR3 is TGTGCCAGCAGCCCGAGTTGGACTAGCGGTCGAGGCGGGACCCAGTACTTC.

This clonotype was seen ten or more times. This chain links TRBV12-3 or TRBV12-4 with TRBJ2-7, with 11 bases fitting TRBD2. With 5 bases clipped from V and 2 bases from J, the junction kept 5 bases outside the gene matches. The CDR3 spans 15 residues. The CDR3 protein is CASSPSGRLPYEQYF. CDR3 DNA sequence: TGTGCCAGCAGTCCTAGCGGGAGGTTACCCTACGAGCAGTACTTC.

The chain has TRBV6-5 and TRBJ2-7; 11 bases match TRBD2. The ends lost 0 bases at V and 2 bases at J; junction bases unmatched: 0. The CDR3 length is 15 residues. The germline gives CDR1 MNHEY, CDR2 SVGAGI. The CDR3 region is CASSYSTSGTYEQYF. As DNA, the CDR3 is TGTGCCAGCAGTTACTCGACTAGCGGGACCTACGAGCAGTACTTC.

This clonotype was detected a few times. This chain connects TRBV7-2 to TRBJ2-3, with TRBD2 matching over 12 bases. CDR3 length equals 15 residues. The junction had 6 bases not matched to a gene; V was cut back by 5 bases and J by 6 bases. The germline CDR1 and CDR2 sequences are SGHTA and FQGNSA. Here the CDR3 reads CASSLTSGRPDTQYF. For the CDR3, the DNA is TGTGCCAGCAGCCTGACTAGCGGGAGACCGGATACGCAGTATTTT.